The 4 T cell receptor beta chains given below trace back to one sample, sequenced in a study of cytomegalovirus exposure and HLA in healthy donors. Primers: 60 Vbeta forward and 13 Jbeta reverse. Generated by immunoSEQ multiplex PCR, the TCRdb table keeps only in-frame clones and is missing some. The sample includes around 120,000 clones, approximately 66% of them seen just once. The sample comprised PBMCs. These TCRs come from a man between 40 and 49 years old in good health and CMV-seropositive.

This clone turned up a few times. The genes are TRBV29-1 and TRBJ1-3, with D perhaps matching TRBD1 (5 bases). Trimming pared 6 bases from V and 0 bases from J, leaving 12 bases between. The CDR3 covers 14 residues. Germline V lookup: CDR1 SQVTM, CDR2 ANQGSEA. CDR3 region: CSVKTTASGNTIYF. CDR3 DNA: TGCAGCGTGAAGACGACAGCCTCTGGAAACACCATATATTTT.

V and J are TRBV7-9 and TRBJ2-3, with TRBD2 matching over 8 bases. V trimming: 4 bases; J trimming: 3 bases; junction bases outside the gene matches: 6. This CDR3 is 15 amino acids long. CDR1 is SEHNR, CDR2 FQNEAQ, per germline (reference sequence). DNA of the CDR3: TGTGCCAGCAGCTCTAGCGGGTGGGGGACAGATACGCAGTATTTT. As protein: CASSSSGWGTDTQYF. The whole variable domain, filled in from reference TRBV7-9 and TRBJ2-3, reads DTGVSQNPRHKITKRGQNVTFRCDPISEHNRLYWYRQTLGQGPEFLTYFQNEAQLEKSRLLSDRFSAERPKGSFSTLEIQRTEQGDSAMYLCASSSSGWGTDTQYFGPGTRLTVL.

J is TRBJ2-5 and V is TRBV5-1; the D gene is possibly TRBD2 (5 bases). Trimming took 4 bases from V and 5 from J, leaving 18 bases between them. From germline, CDR1 is SGHRS and CDR2 YFSETQ. The CDR3 loop spans 15 amino acids. The CDR3 DNA reads TGCGCCAGCAGCACCTCCGGGCCCCGAGGGGAGACCCAGTACTTC. Protein sequence: CASSTSGPRGETQYF.

This clone turned up a few times. The chain has TRBV6-5 and TRBJ2-5; D possibly uses TRBD1 or TRBD2 (6 bases each). Trimming took off 4 bases at V and 4 bases at J, with 13 bases between the two ends. This CDR3 spans 14 amino acids. Germline V gives CDR1 MNHEY, CDR2 SVGAGI. This CDR3 is CASSFSGEAETQYF. Written as DNA, the CDR3 is TGTGCCAGCAGTTTCTCAGGGGAGGCAGAGACCCAGTACTTC.